Each of the 17 T cell receptor beta chains below was sequenced from the same sample in a study of T-cell memory formation after mild COVID-19. TCRdb independently ran MiXCR on the 5' RACE reads; one entry per CDR3 protein. The data hold some 46,000 distinct CDR3 sequences, with 6% to 7% observed a single time. Sequencing was performed on PBMCs or a T cell subset sorted from them (not recorded which). These receptors were obtained from an adult who had mild COVID-19 (a few samples of this study predate the infection). Cell type and time point are not known.

This clonotype has only a few counts. V gene TRBV30 combines with J gene TRBJ2-3; TRBD1 aligns across 10 bases. The junction had 6 bases not matched to a gene; V was cut back by 4 bases and J by 2 bases. Germline CDR1 reads GTSNPN; CDR2 reads SVGIG (reference sequence). CDR3 length: 15 residues. The CDR3: CAWTRDRGPTDTQYF. The CDR3 DNA sequence: TGTGCCTGGACGAGGGACAGGGGACCCACAGATACGCAGTATTTT.

V gene TRBV5-1 combines with J gene TRBJ1-1; tentatively, D is TRBD1 (6 bases). The germline V gene encodes CDR1 SGHRS and CDR2 YFSETQ. V lost 0 bases and J 5 bases, leaving 17 bases between the germline ends. The CDR3 spans 16 residues. The CDR3 bases are TGCGCCAGCAGCTTGGGGGCGGGGGGCGCGGGAACTGAAGCTTTCTTT. Its translation is CASSLGAGGAGTEAFF.

This clonotype was seen many times. J is TRBJ2-2 and V is TRBV24-1; 15 positions match TRBD2. Per the germline V gene, CDR1 is KGHDR and CDR2 is SFDVKD. CDR3 size: 17 residues. The junction had 10 bases not matched to a gene; V was cut back by 9 bases and J by 6 bases. The CDR3 here is CATSGGLAGGIAGELFF. The CDR3 DNA reads TGTGCCACCTCTGGGGGACTAGCGGGAGGAATTGCCGGGGAGCTGTTTTTT.

This sequence joins TRBV19 and TRBJ2-3; 8 bases align to TRBD2. With V trimmed by 4 bases and J by 4 bases, 7 bases remained unmatched. This CDR3 contains 15 residues. In germline, CDR1 is LNHDA, CDR2 SQIVND (reference sequence). CDR3 region: CASSTGTSSADTQYF. CDR3 nucleotides: TGTGCCAGTAGTACAGGGACTAGTTCCGCAGATACGCAGTATTTT.

The chain has TRBV4-2 and TRBJ2-1; 9 bases map to TRBD2. The J segment lost 7 bases and the V segment lost 0 bases, leaving 7 bases of the junction unmatched. The CDR3 loop spans 16 amino acids. Germline V lookup: CDR1 LGHNA, CDR2 YNFKEQ. This CDR3 is CASSQDWVAGANEQFF. CDR3 nucleotides: TGTGCCAGCAGCCAAGATTGGGTAGCGGGGGCAAATGAGCAGTTCTTC.

This clonotype was recorded many times. The V gene is TRBV6-5, the J gene TRBJ2-1; D unresolved. Germline-derived CDR1 and CDR2 are MNHEY and SVGAGI. The V end lost 5 bases, the J end lost 6 bases, and 20 bases lay between the germline ends. This CDR3 comprises 16 residues. CDR3: CASSASQSLTINEQFF. CDR3 DNA sequence: TGTGCCAGCAGTGCCTCCCAGAGCCTTACCATCAATGAGCAGTTCTTC.

This clonotype was seen a few times. The V gene is TRBV4-1, the J gene TRBJ2-3; 7 bases are a match to TRBD1. V lost 1 base to trimming and J lost 4 bases; unmatched junction nucleotides: 5. The CDR3 spans 15 residues. Germline V gene lookup returns CDR1 MGHRA and CDR2 YSYEKL. The chain's CDR3 is CASSQVGTAPDTQYF. The CDR3 DNA reads as TGCGCCAGCAGCCAAGTGGGGACAGCGCCAGATACGCAGTATTTT.

This sequence joins TRBV9 and TRBJ1-1, with a weak D call TRBD1 (5 bases). Per germline, CDR1 SGDLS and CDR2 YYNGEE. V was clipped by 0 bases and J by 2 bases, with 11 bases between them. The CDR3 has 15 amino acids. In DNA, the CDR3 is TGTGCCAGCAGCGTAGCTGGTCAGGGCAACACTGAAGCTTTCTTT. Its protein product is CASSVAGQGNTEAFF.

There are many counts of this clonotype. The rearrangement joins TRBV7-2 to TRBJ2-3; no clear D gene. Between the trimmed V and J ends, which lost 5 bases and 2 bases, there was a span of 11 bases. Germline V gives CDR1 SGHTA, CDR2 FQGNSA. This CDR3 spans 14 amino acids. The CDR3 region has the DNA TGTGCCAGCAGCCCCAACCGTTACACAGATACGCAGTATTTT. Amino acid sequence: CASSPNRYTDTQYF.

This clonotype was found many times. The chain carries TRBV19 and TRBJ2-3; D is undetermined. Germline CDR1 is LNHDA and CDR2 is SQIVND (reference sequence). V shed 5 bases and J shed 6 bases, with 12 bases lying between them. CDR3 length: 13 amino acids. CDR3 amino acids: CASSDFWSDTQYF. The CDR3 DNA sequence: TGTGCCAGTAGTGATTTTTGGTCTGATACGCAGTATTTT. Together with reference TRBV19 and TRBJ2-3, the CDR3 gives the full variable domain: DGGITQSPKYLFRKEGQNVTLSCEQNLNHDAMYWYRQDPGQGLRLIYYSQIVNDFQKGDIAEGYSVSREKKESFPLTVTSAQKNPTAFYLCASSDFWSDTQYFGPGTRLTVL.

In its sample, this clonotype was seen many times. CDR3 coding DNA: TGTGCCACCAGCAGAGATAGGCGGGAAAGAGAGACCCAGTACTTC. The encoded protein is CATSRDRRERETQYF. The chain links TRBV15 to TRBJ2-5; D possibly corresponds to TRBD2 (6 bases). V lost 0 bases to trimming and J lost 4 bases, with 12 bases between them. The CDR3 extends over 15 amino acids. Germline CDR1 LNHNV, CDR2 YYDKDF (reference sequence).

The chain employs TRBV7-2 and TRBJ2-1; 7 nucleotides line up with TRBD2. Germline CDR1 reads SGHTA; CDR2 reads FQGNSA. The CDR3 has 19 residues. V trimming: 1 base; J trimming: 5 bases; junction bases outside the gene matches: 17. CDR3 protein: CASSLEIPAGLVLDNEQFF. The CDR3 DNA is TGTGCCAGCAGCTTAGAGATTCCTGCAGGACTAGTATTAGACAATGAGCAGTTCTTC.

This clonotype was counted at least ten times. This chain joins TRBV2 and TRBJ1-5; weak D call: TRBD1 (5 bases). The CDR3 extends over 13 amino acids. Between the trimmed V and J ends, which lost 3 bases and 6 bases, there was a span of 9 bases. Germline V gene data show CDR1 as SNHLY and CDR2 as FYNNEI. This chain's CDR3 is CASSDQGVQPQHF. In DNA, the CDR3 is TGTGCCAGCAGTGATCAGGGAGTTCAGCCCCAGCATTTT.

This clonotype appeared many times. The rearrangement links TRBV24-1 to TRBJ1-6; D gene ambiguous. CDR1 KGHDR and CDR2 SFDVKD come from the germline V gene. CDR3 length: 16 residues. V was trimmed by 0 bases and J by 9 bases, leaving 14 bases between them. The CDR3 coding sequence is TGTGCCACCAGTGATTTGGAGAACCCCCTTGGTTCACCCCTCCACTTT. It encodes CATSDLENPLGSPLHF.

The gene calls are TRBV12-3 or TRBV12-4 and TRBJ2-2, with D unresolved. CDR3 size: 14 residues. V was trimmed by 3 bases and J by 3 bases, leaving 8 bases between them. CDR3 nucleotides: TGTGCCAGCAGTTTTGGGTGGGACACCGGGGAGCTGTTTTTT. Translating gives CASSFGWDTGELFF.

In nucleotides, the CDR3 is TGTGCCAGCAGCCCTAGACAGGGGACATCGACCTACGAGCAGTACTTC. It translates to CASSPRQGTSTYEQYF. This rearrangement joins TRBV5-5 to TRBJ2-7, with 8 positions matching TRBD1. The germline gives CDR1 SGHKS, CDR2 YYEKEE (reference sequence). V trimming: 4 bases; J trimming: 2 bases; junction bases outside the gene matches: 11. CDR3 length equals 16 residues.

Many counts were recorded for this clonotype. This chain uses TRBV7-2 with TRBJ2-7, with D hard to call. CDR3 size: 14 residues. Germline values: CDR1 SGHTA, CDR2 FQGNSA. V lost 4 bases and J lost 5, with 15 bases in between. Written as DNA, the CDR3 is TGTGCCAGCAGCTCCCCGAATGGGCGCGACGAGCAGTACTTC. Its translation is CASSSPNGRDEQYF.